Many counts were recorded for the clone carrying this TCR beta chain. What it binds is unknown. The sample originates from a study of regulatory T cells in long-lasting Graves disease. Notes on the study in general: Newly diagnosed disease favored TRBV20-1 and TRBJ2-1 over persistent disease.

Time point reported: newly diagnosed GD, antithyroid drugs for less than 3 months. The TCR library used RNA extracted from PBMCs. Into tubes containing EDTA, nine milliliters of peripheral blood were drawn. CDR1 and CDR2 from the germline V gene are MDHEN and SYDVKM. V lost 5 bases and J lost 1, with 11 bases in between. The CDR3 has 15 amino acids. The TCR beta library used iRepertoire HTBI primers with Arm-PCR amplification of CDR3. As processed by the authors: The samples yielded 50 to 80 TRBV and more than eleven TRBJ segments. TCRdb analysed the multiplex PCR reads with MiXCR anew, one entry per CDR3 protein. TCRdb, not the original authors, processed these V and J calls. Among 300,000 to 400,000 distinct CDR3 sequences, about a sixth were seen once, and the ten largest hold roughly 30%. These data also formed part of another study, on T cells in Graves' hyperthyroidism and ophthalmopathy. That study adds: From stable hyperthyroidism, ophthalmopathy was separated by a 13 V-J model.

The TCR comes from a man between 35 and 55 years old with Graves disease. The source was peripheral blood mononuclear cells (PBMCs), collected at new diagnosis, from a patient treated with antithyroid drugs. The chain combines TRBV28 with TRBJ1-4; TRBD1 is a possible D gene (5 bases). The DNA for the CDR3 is TGTGCCAGCAGTACGCTGGGGGTAACTAATGAAAAACTGTTTTTT. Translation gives CASSTLGVTNEKLFF.